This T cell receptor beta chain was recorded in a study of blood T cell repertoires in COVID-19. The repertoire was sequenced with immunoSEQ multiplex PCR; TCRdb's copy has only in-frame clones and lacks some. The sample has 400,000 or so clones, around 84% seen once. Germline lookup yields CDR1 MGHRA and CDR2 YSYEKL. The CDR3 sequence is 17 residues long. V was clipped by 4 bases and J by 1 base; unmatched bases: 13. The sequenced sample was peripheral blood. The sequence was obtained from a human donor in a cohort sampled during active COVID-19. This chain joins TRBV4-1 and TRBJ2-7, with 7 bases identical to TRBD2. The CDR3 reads CASSLYPTSRKSYEQYF. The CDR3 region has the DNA TGCGCCAGCAGCCTCTACCCGACTAGCAGGAAATCCTACGAGCAGTACTTC.